In this sample, the clone carrying this T cell receptor (beta chain) turned up once. Its specificity is unknown. This record comes from a study of shared clonotypes between healthy human individuals. In the study overall: The donors, two women and a few men, were aged 18 to 49.

Study-level results: Only blood samples were collected, and tissue repertoires likely differ.

V gave up 5 bases and J gave up 0 bases; unmatched junction bases: 4. Germline V CDR1 and CDR2: SEHNR, FQNEAQ (reference sequence). The CDR3 consists of 16 residues. Researchers ran the assay at a deep level. In the source study's methods: As immunoSEQ supplied junction-only sequences (without quality scores), filtering differed. Sequencing used immunoSEQ multiplex PCR; TCRdb keeps in-frame clones, though not all of them. The V and J calls and clone size come from that table; D and trimming were worked out from the DNA. Of a few million clones detected, more than 80% appear once; the ten largest clones hold 0.39%.

The sequenced sample was naive CD4+ T cells from PBMCs. The subset here: CD45RA+ positively selected. The chain recombines TRBV7-9 with TRBJ2-5; 12 nucleotides line up with TRBD1. This receptor was identified in a man aged 18 to 29 in good health. Some clones in this sample may be carry-over from other donors' samples. The CDR3 DNA reads TGTGCCAGCAGCCTCGGGACAGGGGGCTACCAAGAGACCCAGTACTTC. Protein sequence: CASSLGTGGYQETQYF.